This TCR beta chain came from a study of siplizumab effects on memory and regulatory T cells. This CDR3 region has 12 residues. V gave up 5 bases and J gave up 3 bases, with 8 bases separating them. CDR1 is LGHNT, CDR2 FRNRAP, per germline. Assay: immunoSEQ multiplex PCR; the TCRdb copy retains only in-frame clones and omits some. The table shows roughly 110,000 clones, with around 95% occurring only once. This TCR was sampled from a human donor in good health. This sequence joins TRBV12-5 and TRBJ2-7, with a tentative D call TRBD1 (6 bases). Sequences were obtained from non-Treg CD4+ T cells sorted from blood. CDR3 sequence reads: CASGLDSYEQYF. Here the CDR3 DNA reads TGTGCTAGTGGTCTGGACAGCTACGAGCAGTACTTC. The full variable domain, in which reference TRBV12-5 and TRBJ2-7 provide the parts outside the CDR3, is DARVTQTPRHKVTEMGQEVTMRCQPILGHNTVFWYRQTMMQGLELLAYFRNRAPLDDSGMPKDRFSAEMPDATLATLKIQPSEPRDSAVYFCASGLDSYEQYFGPGTRLTVT.